The 10 T cell receptor beta chains in this list originate from one sample, sequenced in a study of graft-versus-host responses after intestinal transplantation (dated by TCRdb to about 2021). Receptor amplification or capture employed the immunoSEQ multiplex PCR assay. In its TCRdb copy, this immuneACCESS table keeps in-frame sequences only and misses some clones. Where compared with another copy, unresolved V genes explain less than half of these, and the others have no known cause. The sample table holds nearly 100,000 clones, of which over 75% were seen once. The leading ten clones occupy 15% to 20% of the sample. The sequencing used PBMCs, collected around 450 days after intestinal transplant. Receptor source: a human patient who received an intestinal transplant, so some T cells may come from the graft donor.

This chain uses TRBV5-4 with TRBJ1-6; 7 bases match TRBD1. Trimming took 2 bases from V and 7 from J; bases not matched to a gene: 3. The length of the CDR3 is 14 residues. Germline V gene data show CDR1 as SGHNT and CDR2 as YYREEE (reference sequence). This CDR3 is CASSFDRVNSPLHF. DNA of the CDR3: TGTGCCAGCAGCTTCGACAGGGTAAATTCACCCCTCCACTTT.

The CDR3 reads CASGSGGYNEQFF. The CDR3, as DNA: TGTGCCAGCGGTAGCGGGGGCTACAATGAGCAGTTCTTC. This chain links TRBV13 with TRBJ2-1, with 9 bases lining up with TRBD2. Germline values: CDR1 PRHDT, CDR2 FYEKMQ (reference sequence). This CDR3 is built from 13 residues. The junction had 2 bases not matched to a gene; V was cut back by 8 bases and J by 3 bases.

The gene calls are TRBV21-1 and TRBJ2-5; TRBD2, as called in the table, went unchecked against the DNA. TRBV21-1 is listed as a pseudogene. This CDR3 contains 17 residues. The CDR3 DNA follows: TGTGCCAGTCCCGGGGTAGGCGTGAGCCCCCAAAAGGGGACCCAGTACTTC. Residues: CASPGVGVSPQKGTQYF.

J is TRBJ1-2 and V is TRBV29-1; D not resolved. V lost 3 bases and J lost 7, with 0 bases in between. The CDR3 totals 8 residues. From germline, CDR1 is SQVTM and CDR2 ANQGSEA. The CDR3 region is CSVDGYTF. The DNA of the CDR3 is TGCAGCGTTGATGGCTACACCTTC. The variable domain in full, with the rest retrieved from reference TRBV29-1 and TRBJ1-2, is SAVISQKPSRDICQRGTSLTIQCQVDSQVTMMFWYRQQPGQSLTLIATANQGSEATYESGFVIDKFPISRPNLTFSTLTVSNMSPEDSSIYLCSVDGYTFGSGTRLTVV.

The rearrangement joins TRBV11-2 to TRBJ2-7; either TRBD1 or TRBD2 may supply D (5 bases each). The V gene lost 1 base and the J gene lost 0 bases, with 13 bases spanning the gap. Germline CDR1 reads SGHAT; CDR2 reads FQNNGV. The CDR3 is 16 residues long. Here the CDR3 DNA reads TGTGCCAGCAGCTTAGGAGGACCGAGGGGCTCCTACGAGCAGTACTTC. Encoded protein: CASSLGGPRGSYEQYF.

The V gene is TRBV7-8, the J gene TRBJ1-6; D call uncertain. This CDR3 spans 14 amino acids. V was clipped by 5 bases and J by 5 bases, with 10 bases between them. CDR1 SGHVS and CDR2 FQNEAQ come from the germline V gene. Here the CDR3 DNA reads TGTGCCAGCAGCCGCGGACTGGATAATTCACCCCTCCACTTT. Encoded protein: CASSRGLDNSPLHF.

The chain is built from TRBV18 and TRBJ2-7; TRBD1 matches 8 bases. The germline V gene encodes CDR1 KGHSH and CDR2 LQKENI. V trimming: 6 bases; J trimming: 7 bases; junction bases outside the gene matches: 8. CDR3 length: 13 residues. The DNA of the CDR3 is TGTGCCAGCTCCGGGACAGGTCTGGGGGAGCAGTACTTC. It translates to CASSGTGLGEQYF.

This chain uses TRBV18 with TRBJ1-2; a possible D gene is TRBD1 (5 bases). Looked up from germline, CDR1 is KGHSH and CDR2 is LQKENI. The CDR3 length is 19 residues. Trimming removed 2 bases at V and 0 bases at J, with 22 bases between. The CDR3 loop reads CASSPGGFRTRQSNYGYTF. In DNA form, the CDR3 reads TGTGCCAGCTCACCAGGGGGTTTCAGGACAAGACAATCTAACTATGGCTACACCTTC.

This rearrangement joins TRBV7-2 to TRBJ1-1; D remains unclear. Germline CDR1 is SGHTA and CDR2 is FQGNSA. The CDR3 loop spans 13 amino acids. V was pared by 5 bases and J by 6 bases, with 13 bases between. The CDR3 DNA is TGTGCCAGCAGCCCGGGGAGCTGGGCTGAAGCTTTCTTT. It is translated as CASSPGSWAEAFF. Based on the CDR3 plus reference TRBV7-2 and TRBJ1-1, the full variable domain is GAGVSQSPSNKVTEKGKDVELRCDPISGHTALYWYRQSLGQGLEFLIYFQGNSAPDKSGLPSDRFSAERTGGSVSTLTIQRTQQEDSAVYLCASSPGSWAEAFFGQGTRLTVV.

The chain employs TRBV6-1 and TRBJ1-3, with D perhaps matching TRBD1 (6 bases). The CDR3 is 14 amino acids. CDR1 and CDR2 from the germline V gene are MNHNS and SASEGT. With 4 bases removed from V and 7 bases from J, the gap between germline ends came to 14 bases. The CDR3 bases are TGTGCCAGCAGTGCTTCTCCGGACAGCAACACCATATATTTT. Its translation is CASSASPDSNTIYF.